One sample yielded the 4 T cell receptor beta chains listed below, sequenced in a study of T cell responses to AZD1222 COVID-19 vaccine. Only in-frame clones appear in the TCRdb table, and some are missing; sequencing was by immunoSEQ multiplex PCR. The sample shows approximately 130,000 clones, 88% of them seen only once. The specimen was peripheral blood, collected 28 days after the second AZD1222 dose. The receptors derive from an adult who received the AZD1222 COVID-19 vaccine.

The chain uses TRBV18 and TRBJ1-6; possibly TRBD1 for D (6 bases). CDR1 KGHSH and CDR2 LQKENI come from the germline V gene. V was pared by 2 bases and J by 7 bases, with 9 bases between. The CDR3 is 14 residues long. The CDR3 bases are TGTGCCAGCTCACCAGGACAGACCAATTCACCCCTCCACTTT. Translating it yields CASSPGQTNSPLHF.

The rearrangement joins TRBV5-4 to TRBJ1-2, with D unclear. Germline CDR1 and CDR2: SGHNT and YYREEE (reference sequence). This CDR3 spans 15 amino acids. Trimming removed 0 bases at V and 8 bases at J, with 17 bases between. Here the CDR3 DNA reads TGTGCCAGCAGCTTGGTGCAGCAAAGATCGGGCGGCTACACCTTC. It specifies CASSLVQQRSGGYTF.

V is TRBV7-2 and J is TRBJ2-7, with 15 bases fitting TRBD2. This CDR3 is 16 amino acids long. The junction had 8 bases not matched to a gene; V was cut back by 4 bases and J by 7 bases. Germline CDR1 is SGHTA and CDR2 is FQGNSA. CDR3 sequence (DNA): TGTGCCAGCAGCTATCCAGGGACTAGCGGGGGGAGGGAGCAGTACTTC. Translation: CASSYPGTSGGREQYF.

CDR3 amino acids: CASSLEGARGRSSPLHF. In DNA form, the CDR3 reads TGCGCCAGCAGCTTGGAAGGAGCCAGGGGGCGTAGTTCACCCCTCCACTTT. V gene TRBV5-1 combines with J gene TRBJ1-6, with 8 bases lining up with TRBD1. Trimming took 0 bases from V and 9 from J; bases not matched to a gene: 11. Per germline, CDR1 SGHRS and CDR2 YFSETQ. CDR3 length: 17 amino acids.